These T cell receptor beta chains were read from a single sample in a study of cytomegalovirus exposure and HLA in healthy donors. Libraries were prepared by immunoSEQ multiplex PCR; TCRdb keeps only in-frame clonotypes and omits some of them. The sample lists roughly 60,000 clones; roughly 94% were seen once. Material: PBMCs. Receptors were obtained from a man younger than 35 in good health and CMV-seronegative. Each CDR3 is given with its conserved first and last residue. The listing skips clone size in some rows; elsewhere it reads once, few, many or a size class.

v_gene	abundance	j_gene	CDR3aa
TRBV10-2	-	TRBJ2-7	CASVAGEGPYEQYF
TRBV10-1	-	TRBJ1-3	CASTRMGQTPSGNTIYF
TRBV6-4	-	TRBJ1-1	CASNPRNTEAFF
TRBV6-1	-	TRBJ2-7	CASKPGQGAHEQYF
TRBV5-1	-	TRBJ2-7	CASSPWDIYEQYF
TRBV28	-	TRBJ1-2	CASIPGQELNYGYTF
TRBV27	-	TRBJ1-1	CASSFTGGGRTTEAFF
TRBV11-3	-	TRBJ2-7	CASSSGLAGEQYF
TRBV28	-	TRBJ2-1	CASGDSVLQNEQFF
TRBV6-5	-	TRBJ1-2	CASWGGSAYGYTF
TRBV5-1	-	TRBJ2-2	CASSNFYRDSPQDTGELFF
TRBV30	-	TRBJ2-3	CAWTAGGLTDTQYF
TRBV4-1	-	TRBJ2-3	CASRQGDLRTGGTDTQYF
TRBV29-1	once	TRBJ1-1	CSVRPGGAEAFF
TRBV30	-	TRBJ1-1	CACETGNTEAFF
TRBV7-2	-	TRBJ1-4	CASSPQGKNEKLFF
TRBV5-4	-	TRBJ2-1	CASSVSGRSDNEQFF
TRBV19	-	TRBJ1-2	CASGQGLGYGYTF
TRBV7-2	-	TRBJ2-7	CASSSGTTYEQYF
TRBV27	-	TRBJ1-5	CASSFWGQGEGQPQHF
TRBV6-1	-	TRBJ2-1	CASSAPFRFDEQFF
TRBV7-8	-	TRBJ1-4	CASSSGLLGEKLFF
TRBV7-9	-	TRBJ1-1	CASSLGQYRAEAFF
TRBV4-3	once	TRBJ2-7	CASSLAAGHYEQYF
TRBV28	-	TRBJ1-1	CASNPLGGQGPEAFF
TRBV10-1	-	TRBJ2-6	CASSAGTGTGANVLTF